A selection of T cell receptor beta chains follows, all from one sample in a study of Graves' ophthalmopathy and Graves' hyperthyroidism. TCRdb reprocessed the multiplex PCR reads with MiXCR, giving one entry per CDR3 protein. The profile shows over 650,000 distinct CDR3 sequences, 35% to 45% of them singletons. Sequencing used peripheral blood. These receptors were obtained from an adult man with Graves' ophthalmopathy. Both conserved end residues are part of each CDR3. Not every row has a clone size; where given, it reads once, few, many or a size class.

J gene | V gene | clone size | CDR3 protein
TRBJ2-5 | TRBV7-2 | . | CASSPVSDTFGETQYF
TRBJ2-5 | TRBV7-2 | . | CASSSPKQETQYF
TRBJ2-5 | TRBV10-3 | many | CAISKGAEWETQYF
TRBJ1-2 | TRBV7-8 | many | CASSLNRGQNGYTF
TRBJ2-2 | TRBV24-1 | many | CATSDFGLANTGELFF
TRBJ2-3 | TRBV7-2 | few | CASSLFGRIASTDTQYF
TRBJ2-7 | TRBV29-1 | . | CSASEQGGYEQYF
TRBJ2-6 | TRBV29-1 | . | CSVEETDVHRANVLTF
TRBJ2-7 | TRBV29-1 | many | CSVEGQTYEQYF
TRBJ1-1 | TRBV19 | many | CASIGQGGTEAFF
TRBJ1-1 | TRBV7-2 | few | CASSSLRYTVTEAFF
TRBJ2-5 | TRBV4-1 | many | CASSGRSSQETQYF
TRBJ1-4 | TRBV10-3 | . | CASSGRENERLFF
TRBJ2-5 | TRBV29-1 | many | CSVYRTGLETQYF
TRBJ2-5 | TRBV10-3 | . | CAISHPRQGLRETQYF
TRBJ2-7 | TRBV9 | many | CASSVGIGYEQYF
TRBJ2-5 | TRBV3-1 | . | CASSPRSRLEETQYF
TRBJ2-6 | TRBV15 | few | CATSRDAGANVLTF
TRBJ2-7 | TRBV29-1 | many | CSVLTSSSYEQYF
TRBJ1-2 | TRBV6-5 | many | CASSPWGTGYTF
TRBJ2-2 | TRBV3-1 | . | CASRLRGGTGELFF
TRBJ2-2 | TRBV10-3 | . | CASSDSIQGTTGGLFF
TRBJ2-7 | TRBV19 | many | CASRPNGGRTYEQYF
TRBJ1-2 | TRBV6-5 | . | CASSYVGRDYGYTF
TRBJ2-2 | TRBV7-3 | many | CASSQQGLASGELFF
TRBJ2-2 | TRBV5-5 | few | CASSLMRRDTGELFF
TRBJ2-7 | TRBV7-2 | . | CASSLFADYEQYF
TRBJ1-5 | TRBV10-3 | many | CAISEISQPQHF
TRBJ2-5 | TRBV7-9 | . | CASSFQKLSRHVVYQETQYF
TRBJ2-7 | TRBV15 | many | CATSLSGTGANEQYF
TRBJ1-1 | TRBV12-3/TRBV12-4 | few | CASSLDREGLFEAFF
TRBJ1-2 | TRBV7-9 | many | CASSLMTYGYTF
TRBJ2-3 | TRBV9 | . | CASSGRGGAADTQYF
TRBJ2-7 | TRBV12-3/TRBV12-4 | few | CASTSGSSHEQYF
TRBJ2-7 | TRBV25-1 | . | CASRRGTGGYEQYF
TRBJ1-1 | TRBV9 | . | CASSVFRSGVGNTEAFF
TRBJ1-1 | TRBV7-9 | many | CASSLASLDRARTEAFF
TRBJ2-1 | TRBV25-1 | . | CATGTGGEQFF
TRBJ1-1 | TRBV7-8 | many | CASSLARTGANTEAFF
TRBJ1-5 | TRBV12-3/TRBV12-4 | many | CASSLGLGNQPQHF
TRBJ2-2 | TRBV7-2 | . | CASSARDRGWGELFF
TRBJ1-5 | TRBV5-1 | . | CASSPYEGGQPQHF
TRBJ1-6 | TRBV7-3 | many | CASSLNGHVYNSPLHF
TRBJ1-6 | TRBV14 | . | CASSNGQYTGENSPLHF
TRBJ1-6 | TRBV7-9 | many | CASSSTDLPNSPLHF
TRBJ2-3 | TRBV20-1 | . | CSARTGIGTDTQYF